Below, 22 T cell receptor beta chains from the same sample are listed, as sequenced in a study of blood T cell repertoires in COVID-19. Repertoires were generated with immunoSEQ multiplex PCR, while TCRdb's copy carries only in-frame clones and drops some. The table shows more than 250,000 clones, with about 85% occurring only once. Sequencing input: peripheral blood. The receptors were sampled from a man aged 18 to 30 with active or convalescent COVID-19.

This sequence joins TRBV20-1 and TRBJ2-3; D is possibly TRBD2 (6 bases). This CDR3 comprises 13 residues. Trimming cost V 3 bases and J 4 bases, with 11 bases left between them. Germline V gene data show CDR1 as DFQATT and CDR2 as SNEGSKA (reference sequence). As DNA, the CDR3 is TGCAGTGCTAGTTTTGGAGGGGCAGATACGCAGTATTTT. This gives the protein CSASFGGADTQYF.

The chain carries TRBV5-1 and TRBJ2-3, with TRBD1 matching 7 bases. With V trimmed by 0 bases and J by 11 bases, 3 bases remained unmatched. The CDR3 consists of 12 residues. Germline values: CDR1 SGHRS, CDR2 YFSETQ. The CDR3 nucleotides read TGCGCCAGCAGCTTGGCCCAGGGGGAGCAGTATTTT. This encodes CASSLAQGEQYF.

This rearrangement joins TRBV4-3 to TRBJ1-6, with TRBD1 as a possible D gene (6 bases). The CDR3 extends over 16 amino acids. Trimming shortened V by 3 bases and J by 5 bases, and 14 bases separated the two germline ends. Germline V gives CDR1 LGHNA, CDR2 YSLEER. CDR3 amino acids: CASSHQTGGDNSPLHF. The CDR3 nucleotides are TGCGCCAGCAGCCACCAGACAGGTGGTGATAATTCACCCCTCCACTTT.

This chain uses TRBV7-9 with TRBJ2-2; the match to TRBD1 covers 10 bases. CDR3 size: 15 residues. The germline CDR1 and CDR2 sequences are SEHNR and FQNEAQ (reference sequence). Trimming at V came to 5 bases and at J to 7 bases, leaving 7 bases not matched to a gene. The chain's CDR3 is CASSPGTGEIGELFF. For the CDR3, the DNA is TGTGCCAGCAGCCCCGGGACAGGGGAAATCGGGGAGCTGTTTTTT.

This chain connects TRBV4-3 to TRBJ2-3, with 10 nucleotides matching TRBD2. The length of the CDR3 is 15 residues. The V and J ends lost 4 bases and 4 bases, in that order; junction bases with no gene match: 5. Germline lookup yields CDR1 LGHNA and CDR2 YSLEER. The CDR3 DNA reads TGCGCCAGCAGCCCGGGAGCGGGGGGGTCAGATACGCAGTATTTT. Translated: CASSPGAGGSDTQYF.

A few counts support this clone. The chain employs TRBV7-9 and TRBJ1-3; D call uncertain. Trimming pared 3 bases from V and 0 bases from J, leaving 9 bases between. Germline values: CDR1 SEHNR, CDR2 FQNEAQ (reference sequence). The CDR3 consists of 15 residues. CDR3 in DNA: TGTGCCAGCAGCTTCAACAGCCTCTCTGGAAACACCATATATTTT. Translating gives CASSFNSLSGNTIYF.

The chain joins TRBV11-1 to TRBJ2-2; 8 positions agree with TRBD2. The CDR3 consists of 15 residues. V trimming: 5 bases; J trimming: 2 bases; junction bases outside the gene matches: 4. Germline V lookup: CDR1 SGHAT, CDR2 FQDESV (reference sequence). CDR3 amino acids: CASSPGGSNTGELFF. The CDR3 DNA sequence: TGTGCCAGCAGCCCGGGGGGGAGCAACACCGGGGAGCTGTTTTTT.

The genes are TRBV3-1 (or the pseudogene TRBV3-2) and TRBJ2-7; the match to TRBD1 covers 9 bases. Germline V gene data show CDR1 as LGHDT and CDR2 as YNNKEL (reference sequence). V lost 3 bases, J lost 12 bases, and 21 bases stayed unmatched. There are 17 residues in the CDR3. CDR3 in amino acids: CASSQAGQGLILQRRYF. The CDR3 DNA reads TGTGCCAGCAGCCAGGCAGGACAGGGGTTGATCCTACAAAGGCGGTACTTC.

For this clone: The sample has other DNA sequences that encode this CDR3 too. The chain combines TRBV7-9 with TRBJ1-3, with TRBD1 identical over 8 bases. CDR1 and CDR2 (germline): SEHNR, FQNEAQ (reference sequence). V lost 3 bases, J lost 0 bases, and 1 base stayed unmatched. CDR3 length equals 15 residues. In DNA form, the CDR3 reads TGTGCCAGCAGCTTTGGACAGGGCTCTGGAAACACCATATATTTT. It encodes CASSFGQGSGNTIYF.

This clone was seen only once. This chain joins TRBV5-6 and TRBJ2-5; TRBD1 might be the D (6 bases). The V gene's germline CDR1 is SGHDT and CDR2 YYEEEE. Trimming removed 4 bases from V and 5 bases from J, with 12 bases in between. The CDR3 is 13 residues long. The CDR3 reads CASSPTGFETQYF. CDR3 coding DNA: TGTGCCAGCAGCCCCACAGGGTTCGAGACCCAGTACTTC.

The V and J genes are TRBV30 and TRBJ2-1; D is possibly TRBD2 (6 bases). Per germline, CDR1 GTSNPN and CDR2 SVGIG (reference sequence). Trimming removed 0 bases at V and 9 bases at J, with 9 bases between. The CDR3 runs 12 residues. CDR3 nucleotides: TGTGCCTGGAGTGTACTGGGAGGTGAGCAGTTCTTC. Translation: CAWSVLGGEQFF.

The chain has TRBV11-1 and TRBJ1-2, with TRBD1 as a possible D gene (6 bases). The germline V gene has CDR1 SGHAT and CDR2 FQDESV (reference sequence). The CDR3 sequence is 14 residues long. Trimming pared 5 bases from V and 5 bases from J, leaving 15 bases between. The CDR3: CASSPPGTPYGYTF. As DNA, the CDR3 is TGTGCCAGCAGCCCGCCCGGGACACCTTATGGCTACACCTTC.

V gene TRBV7-2 combines with J gene TRBJ1-3, with D possibly TRBD1 on 5 matching bases. The CDR3 is 19 residues long. CDR1 SGHTA and CDR2 FQGNSA come from the germline V gene. V shed 2 bases and J shed 1 base, with 21 bases lying between them. CDR3 residues: CASSLNRNSFMSSGNTIYF. CDR3 nucleotide sequence: TGTGCCAGCAGCTTAAACAGGAACTCGTTCATGTCTTCTGGAAACACCATATATTTT.

This clone was seen more than once but under ten times. The V gene is TRBV28, the J gene TRBJ1-2; D is unclear. CDR3 length equals 14 residues. Trimming removed 6 bases at V and 4 bases at J, with 15 bases between. Germline V lookup: CDR1 MDHEN, CDR2 SYDVKM. CDR3 in amino acids: CASSTSTALYGYTF. The DNA for the CDR3 is TGTGCCAGCAGCACCTCAACAGCCCTCTATGGCTACACCTTC.

The rearrangement links TRBV7-9 to TRBJ1-2; a weak D match, TRBD1 (6 bases). V was pared by 2 bases and J by 5 bases, with 9 bases between. CDR1 and CDR2 from the germline V gene are SEHNR and FQNEAQ (reference sequence). The CDR3 spans 13 residues. In DNA, the CDR3 is TGTGCCAGCAGCTTACCCGGACAGTATGGCTACACCTTC. Translated, it gives CASSLPGQYGYTF.

The rearrangement joins TRBV2 to TRBJ1-1; D is undetermined. In germline, CDR1 is SNHLY, CDR2 FYNNEI. The CDR3 runs 13 residues. Trimming stripped 3 bases from V and 1 base from J, with 6 bases between. The CDR3 loop reads CASSEAANTEAFF. CDR3 DNA sequence: TGTGCCAGCAGTGAGGCTGCGAACACTGAAGCTTTCTTT.

V is TRBV24-1 and J is TRBJ1-5; 8 bases map to TRBD1. V trimming: 7 bases; J trimming: 16 bases; junction bases outside the gene matches: 14. Per the germline V gene, CDR1 is KGHDR and CDR2 is SFDVKD. CDR3 size: 13 residues. CDR3 in amino acids: CATSDGTGPFFHF. In DNA, the CDR3 is TGTGCCACCAGCGACGGGACAGGCCCCTTTTTCCATTTT.

V gene TRBV6-2 or TRBV6-3 combines with J gene TRBJ2-1, with D possibly matching TRBD1 (6 bases). Looked up from germline, CDR1 is MNHEY and CDR2 is SVGEGT. The CDR3 runs 16 residues. V was cut by 6 bases and J by 8 bases, with 23 bases left in between. The CDR3 region is CASSEAKRGLVDEQFF. The DNA of the CDR3 is TGTGCCAGCAGCGAGGCGAAGAGGGGGTTGGTCGATGAGCAGTTCTTC.

This sequence joins TRBV12-3 or TRBV12-4 and TRBJ2-3; a weak D match, TRBD2 (6 bases). This CDR3 has 12 residues. V lost 10 bases, J lost 3 bases, and 11 bases lay in between. The CDR3 nucleotides read TGTGCCATAGCCCGGGGGACAGATACGCAGTATTTT. Translation: CAIARGTDTQYF.

The CDR3 here is CATSTEGEAGGQSYNEQFF. The DNA for the CDR3 is TGTGCCACCAGCACCGAGGGGGAAGCGGGGGGGCAGTCCTACAATGAGCAGTTCTTC. The chain uses TRBV24-1 and TRBJ2-1; 10 bases line up with TRBD2. J gave up 1 base and V 7 bases, and 15 bases lay outside the gene matches. The germline CDR1 and CDR2 sequences are KGHDR and SFDVKD. The CDR3 sequence is 19 residues long.

A remark on this clone: Additional DNA sequences in this sample encode the identical CDR3. The rearrangement joins TRBV7-3 to TRBJ1-3; no firm D call. The length of the CDR3 is 14 residues. Germline V gene lookup returns CDR1 SGHTA and CDR2 FQGTGA. V lost 6 bases and J 0 bases, leaving 9 bases between the germline ends. The CDR3 sequence is CASSLGDSGNTIYF. The CDR3 DNA reads as TGTGCCAGCAGTCTCGGAGACTCTGGAAACACCATATATTTT.

V is TRBV13 and J is TRBJ2-7; D perhaps matches TRBD1 (6 bases). CDR1 PRHDT and CDR2 FYEKMQ come from the germline V gene (reference sequence). V was shortened by 5 bases and J by 3 bases, with 14 bases between the two germline ends. The CDR3 is 14 residues long. CDR3 sequence (DNA): TGTGCCAGCAGCCCAACAGGGTCCCTCTACGAGCAGTACTTC. Its translation is CASSPTGSLYEQYF.